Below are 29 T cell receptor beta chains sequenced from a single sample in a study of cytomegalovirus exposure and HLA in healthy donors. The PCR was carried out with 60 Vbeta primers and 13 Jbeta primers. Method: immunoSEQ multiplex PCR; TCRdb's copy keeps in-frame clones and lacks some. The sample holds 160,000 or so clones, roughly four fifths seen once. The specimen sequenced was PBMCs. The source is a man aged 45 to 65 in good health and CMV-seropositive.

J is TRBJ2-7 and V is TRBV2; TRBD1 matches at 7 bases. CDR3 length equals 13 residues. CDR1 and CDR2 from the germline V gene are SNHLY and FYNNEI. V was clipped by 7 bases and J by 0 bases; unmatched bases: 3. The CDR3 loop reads CASNTGDSYEQYF. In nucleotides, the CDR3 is TGTGCCAGCAATACAGGGGACTCCTACGAGCAGTACTTC.

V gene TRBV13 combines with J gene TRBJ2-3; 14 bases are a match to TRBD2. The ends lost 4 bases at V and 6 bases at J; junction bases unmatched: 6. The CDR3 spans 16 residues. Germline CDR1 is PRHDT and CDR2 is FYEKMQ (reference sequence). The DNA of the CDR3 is TGTGCCAGCAGCTCGGGACTAGCGGGGGCGAAGGATACGCAGTATTTT. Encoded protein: CASSSGLAGAKDTQYF.

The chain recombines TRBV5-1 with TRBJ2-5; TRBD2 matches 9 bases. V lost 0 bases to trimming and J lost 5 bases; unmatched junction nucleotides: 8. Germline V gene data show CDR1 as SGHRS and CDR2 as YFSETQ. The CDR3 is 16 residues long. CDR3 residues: CASSLDSAGGPETQYF. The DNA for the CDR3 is TGCGCCAGCAGCTTGGATTCGGCGGGAGGGCCGGAGACCCAGTACTTC. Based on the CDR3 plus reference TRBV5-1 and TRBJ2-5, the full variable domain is KAGVTQTPRYLIKTRGQQVTLSCSPISGHRSVSWYQQTPGQGLQFLFEYFSETQRNKGNFPGRFSGRQFSNSRSEMNVSTLELGDSALYLCASSLDSAGGPETQYFGPGTRLLVL.

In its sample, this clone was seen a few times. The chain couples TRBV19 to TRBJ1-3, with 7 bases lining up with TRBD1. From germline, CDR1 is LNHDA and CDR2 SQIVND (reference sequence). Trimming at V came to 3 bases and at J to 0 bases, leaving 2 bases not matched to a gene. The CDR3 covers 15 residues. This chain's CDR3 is CASSIQGGSGNTIYF. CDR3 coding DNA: TGTGCCAGTAGTATCCAGGGGGGCTCTGGAAACACCATATATTTT.

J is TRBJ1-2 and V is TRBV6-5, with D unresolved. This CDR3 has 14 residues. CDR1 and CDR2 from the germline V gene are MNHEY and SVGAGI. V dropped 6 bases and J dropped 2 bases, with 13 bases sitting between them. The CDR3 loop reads CASRRAGTNYGYTF. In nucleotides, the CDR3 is TGTGCCAGCAGGCGGGCAGGTACAAACTATGGCTACACCTTC.

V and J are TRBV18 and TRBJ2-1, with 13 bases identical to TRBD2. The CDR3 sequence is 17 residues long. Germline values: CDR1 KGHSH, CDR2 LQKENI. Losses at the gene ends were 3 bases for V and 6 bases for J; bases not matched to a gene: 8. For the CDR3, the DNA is TGTGCCAGCTCACCCCTAACTGGACTAGCGGGAGCCAATGAGCAGTTCTTC. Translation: CASSPLTGLAGANEQFF. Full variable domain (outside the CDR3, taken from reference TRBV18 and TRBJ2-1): NAGVMQNPRHLVRRRGQEARLRCSPMKGHSHVYWYRQLPEEGLKFMVYLQKENIIDESGMPKERFSAEFPKEGPSILRIQQVVRGDSAAYFCASSPLTGLAGANEQFFGPGTRLTVL.

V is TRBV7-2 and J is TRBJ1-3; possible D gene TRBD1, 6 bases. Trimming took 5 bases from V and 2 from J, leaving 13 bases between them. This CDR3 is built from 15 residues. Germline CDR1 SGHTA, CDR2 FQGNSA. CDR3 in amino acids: CASSQPTGAGNTIYF. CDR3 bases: TGTGCCAGCAGCCAACCGACAGGAGCTGGAAACACCATATATTTT.

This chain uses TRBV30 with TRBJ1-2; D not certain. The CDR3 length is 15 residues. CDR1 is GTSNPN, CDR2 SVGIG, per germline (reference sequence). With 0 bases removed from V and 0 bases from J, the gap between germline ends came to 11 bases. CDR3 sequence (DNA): TGTGCCTGGAGTGTACACACCACCACTAACTATGGCTACACCTTC. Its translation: CAWSVHTTTNYGYTF. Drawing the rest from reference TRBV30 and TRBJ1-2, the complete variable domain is SQTIHQWPATLVQPVGSPLSLECTVEGTSNPNLYWYRQAAGRGLQLLFYSVGIGQISSEVPQNLSASRPQDRQFILSSKKLLLSDSGFYLCAWSVHTTTNYGYTFGSGTRLTVV.

CDR3 coding DNA: TGTGCCAGCAGCGCGACAGGGAACACTGAAGCTTTCTTT. Amino acid sequence: CASSATGNTEAFF. The chain uses TRBV7-8 and TRBJ1-1; perhaps TRBD1 as D (6 bases). The CDR3 consists of 13 residues. The ends were cut back, 5 bases at V and 1 base at J, with 8 bases in the middle. Germline-derived CDR1 and CDR2 are SGHVS and FQNEAQ.

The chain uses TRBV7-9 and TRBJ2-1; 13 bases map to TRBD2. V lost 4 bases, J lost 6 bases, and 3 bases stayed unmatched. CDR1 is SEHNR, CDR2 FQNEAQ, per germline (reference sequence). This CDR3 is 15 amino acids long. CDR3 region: CASSWGLAGTNEQFF. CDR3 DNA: TGTGCCAGCAGCTGGGGACTAGCGGGGACCAATGAGCAGTTCTTC.

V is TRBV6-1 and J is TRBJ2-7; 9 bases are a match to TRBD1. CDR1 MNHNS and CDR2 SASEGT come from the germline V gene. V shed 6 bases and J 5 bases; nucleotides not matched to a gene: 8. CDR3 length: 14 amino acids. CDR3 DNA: TGTGCCAGCAGGCCGGGACAGGGTATCCACGAGCAGTACTTC. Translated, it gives CASRPGQGIHEQYF.

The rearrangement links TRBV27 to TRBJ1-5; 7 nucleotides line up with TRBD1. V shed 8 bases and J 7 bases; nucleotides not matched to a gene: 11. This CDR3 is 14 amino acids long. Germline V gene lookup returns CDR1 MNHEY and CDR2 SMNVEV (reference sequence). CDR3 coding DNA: TGTGCCAGCGGTCGACAGGGAGGAGGCCAGCCCCAGCATTTT. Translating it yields CASGRQGGGQPQHF.

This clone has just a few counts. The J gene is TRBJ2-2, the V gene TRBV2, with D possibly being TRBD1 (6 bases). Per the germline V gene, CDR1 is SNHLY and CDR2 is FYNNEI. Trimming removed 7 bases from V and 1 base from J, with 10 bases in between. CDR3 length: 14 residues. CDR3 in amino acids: CASKPGQNTGELFF. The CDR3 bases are TGTGCCAGCAAGCCGGGACAGAACACCGGGGAGCTGTTTTTT.

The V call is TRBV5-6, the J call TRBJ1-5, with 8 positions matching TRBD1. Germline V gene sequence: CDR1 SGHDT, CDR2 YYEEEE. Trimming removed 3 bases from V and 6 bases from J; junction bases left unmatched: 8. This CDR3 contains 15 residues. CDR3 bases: TGTGCCAGCAGCTCACGGGACACAGGGGGTCAGCCCCAGCATTTT. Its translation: CASSSRDTGGQPQHF.

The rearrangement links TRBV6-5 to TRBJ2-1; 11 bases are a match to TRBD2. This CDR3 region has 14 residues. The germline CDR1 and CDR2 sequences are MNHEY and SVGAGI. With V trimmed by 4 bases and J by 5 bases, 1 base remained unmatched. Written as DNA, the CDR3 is TGTGCCAGCAGTTTAGCGGGAGGGGACAATGAGCAGTTCTTC. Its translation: CASSLAGGDNEQFF.

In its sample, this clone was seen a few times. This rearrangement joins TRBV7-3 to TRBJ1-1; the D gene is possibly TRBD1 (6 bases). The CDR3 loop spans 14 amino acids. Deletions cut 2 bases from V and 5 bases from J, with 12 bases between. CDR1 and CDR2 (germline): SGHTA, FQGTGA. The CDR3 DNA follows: TGTGCCAGCAGCTTAGGGGGGGGCAATACTGAAGCTTTCTTT. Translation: CASSLGGGNTEAFF.

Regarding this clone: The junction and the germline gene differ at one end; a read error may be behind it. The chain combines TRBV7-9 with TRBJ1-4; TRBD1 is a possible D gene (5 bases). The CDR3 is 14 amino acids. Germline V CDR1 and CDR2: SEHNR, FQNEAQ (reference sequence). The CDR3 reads CSSSKAGLGEKLFF. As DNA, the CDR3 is TGTTCCAGCAGCAAGGCAGGGTTGGGTGAAAAACTGTTTTTT.

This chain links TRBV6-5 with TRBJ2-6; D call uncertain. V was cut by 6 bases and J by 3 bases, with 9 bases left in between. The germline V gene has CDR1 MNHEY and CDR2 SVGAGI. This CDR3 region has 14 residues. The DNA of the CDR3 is TGTGCCAGCAGAATTCCCGGTGGGGCCAACGTCCTGACTTTC. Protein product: CASRIPGGANVLTF.

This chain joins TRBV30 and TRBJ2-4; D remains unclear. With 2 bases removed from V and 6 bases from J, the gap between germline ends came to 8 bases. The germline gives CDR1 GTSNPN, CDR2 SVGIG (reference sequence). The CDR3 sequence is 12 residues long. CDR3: CAWSQDLNIQYF. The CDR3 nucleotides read TGTGCCTGGAGTCAGGATTTAAACATTCAGTACTTC.

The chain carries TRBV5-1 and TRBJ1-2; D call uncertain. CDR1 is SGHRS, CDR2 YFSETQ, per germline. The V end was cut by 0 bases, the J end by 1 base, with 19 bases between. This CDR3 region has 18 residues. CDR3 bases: TGCGCCAGCAGCTTGGATGGAGGCGGTTTGGTGGGTAACTATGGCTACACCTTC. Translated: CASSLDGGGLVGNYGYTF.

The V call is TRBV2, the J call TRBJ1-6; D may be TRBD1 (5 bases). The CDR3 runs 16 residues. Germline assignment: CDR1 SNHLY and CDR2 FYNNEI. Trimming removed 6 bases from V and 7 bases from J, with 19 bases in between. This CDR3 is CASRTDRALGNSPLHF. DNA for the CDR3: TGTGCCAGCAGAACCGACAGAGCCCTCGGGAATTCACCCCTCCACTTT.

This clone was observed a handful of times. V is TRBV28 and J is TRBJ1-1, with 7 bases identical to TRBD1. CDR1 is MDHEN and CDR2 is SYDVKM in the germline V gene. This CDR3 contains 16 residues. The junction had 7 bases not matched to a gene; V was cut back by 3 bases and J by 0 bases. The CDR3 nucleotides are TGTGCCAGCAGTTTGTATAACAGGGGTATGAACACTGAAGCTTTCTTT. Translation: CASSLYNRGMNTEAFF.

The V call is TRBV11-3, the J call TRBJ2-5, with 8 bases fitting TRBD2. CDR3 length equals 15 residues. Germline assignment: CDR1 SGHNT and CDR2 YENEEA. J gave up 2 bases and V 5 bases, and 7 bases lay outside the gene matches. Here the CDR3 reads CASSPSGLPQETQYF. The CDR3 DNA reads TGTGCCAGCAGCCCTAGCGGGTTGCCACAAGAGACCCAGTACTTC.

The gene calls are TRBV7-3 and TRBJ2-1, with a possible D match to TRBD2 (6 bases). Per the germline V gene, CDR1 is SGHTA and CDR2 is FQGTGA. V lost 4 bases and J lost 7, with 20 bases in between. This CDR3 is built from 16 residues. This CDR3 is CASSSQPSAEVNEQFF. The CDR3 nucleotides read TGTGCCAGCAGCTCTCAACCTAGCGCGGAGGTAAATGAGCAGTTCTTC.

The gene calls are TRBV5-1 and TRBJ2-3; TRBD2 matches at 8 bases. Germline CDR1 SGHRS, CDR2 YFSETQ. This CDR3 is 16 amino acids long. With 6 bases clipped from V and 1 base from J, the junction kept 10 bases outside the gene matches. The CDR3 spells CASTLGRGAGTDTQYF. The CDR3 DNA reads TGCGCCAGCACCCTCGGGCGGGGGGCTGGCACAGATACGCAGTATTTT.

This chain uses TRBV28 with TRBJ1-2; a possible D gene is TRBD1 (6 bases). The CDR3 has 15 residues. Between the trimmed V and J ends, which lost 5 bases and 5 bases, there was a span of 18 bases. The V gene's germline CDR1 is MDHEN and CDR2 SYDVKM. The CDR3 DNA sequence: TGTGCCAGCAGTAGAACCCCACTGACAGGTTATGGCTACACCTTC. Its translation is CASSRTPLTGYGYTF.

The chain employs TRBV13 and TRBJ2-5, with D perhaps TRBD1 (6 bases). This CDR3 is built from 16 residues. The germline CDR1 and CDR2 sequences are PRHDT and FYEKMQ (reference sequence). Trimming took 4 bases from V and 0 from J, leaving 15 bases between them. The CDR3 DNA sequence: TGTGCCAGCAGCTCGATGAACCGGGACAACCAAGAGACCCAGTACTTC. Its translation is CASSSMNRDNQETQYF.

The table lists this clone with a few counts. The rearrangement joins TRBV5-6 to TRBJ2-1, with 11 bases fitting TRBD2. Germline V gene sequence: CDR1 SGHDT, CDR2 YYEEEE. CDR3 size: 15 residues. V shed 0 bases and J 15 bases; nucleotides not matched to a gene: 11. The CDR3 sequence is CASSLGLAGGPWRFF. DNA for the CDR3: TGTGCCAGCAGCTTGGGTCTAGCGGGGGGACCTTGGCGGTTCTTC.

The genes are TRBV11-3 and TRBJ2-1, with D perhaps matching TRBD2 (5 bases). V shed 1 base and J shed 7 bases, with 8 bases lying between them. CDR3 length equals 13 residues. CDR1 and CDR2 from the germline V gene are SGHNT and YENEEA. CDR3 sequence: CASSLGRGNEQFF. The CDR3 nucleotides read TGTGCCAGCAGCTTAGGGCGAGGGAATGAGCAGTTCTTC.